The 26 T cell receptor beta chains in this list originate from one sample, sequenced in a study of blood T cells in healthy people across ages. Using a J-beta primer mix together with a sample-barcoded 5' primer, a second PCR was run for roughly 7 to 11 cycles. MiXCR was run by TCRdb on the 5' RACE reads, yielding one entry per CDR3 protein. The repertoire holds some 760,000 distinct CDR3 sequences, with 25% as singletons. Separately, the same data were catalogued under a study of T cells of mothers and their children.

The specimen was blood. The receptors stem from a boy aged 5-17 years in good health.

V gene TRBV4-2 combines with J gene TRBJ1-3; D unclear. Deletions cut 1 base from V and 1 base from J, with 8 bases between. This CDR3 comprises 15 residues. Germline V gene lookup returns CDR1 LGHNA and CDR2 YNFKEQ. CDR3 amino acids: CASSQVGLSGNTIYF. CDR3 sequence (DNA): TGTGCCAGCAGCCAAGTCGGGTTGTCTGGAAACACCATATATTTT.

A single count supports this clonotype. The chain uses TRBV7-2 and TRBJ2-7; D is tentatively TRBD1 or TRBD2 (5 bases each). The J call may be in error: the DNA end matches TRBJ2-5 better. CDR1 and CDR2 from the germline V gene are SGHTA and FQGNSA. This CDR3 comprises 13 residues. The CDR3 DNA follows: TGTGCCAGCAGCTTATTTGAGGGGGAGACCCAGTACTTC. As protein: CASSLFEGETQYF.

There are many counts of this clonotype. V and J are TRBV6-2 or TRBV6-3 and TRBJ2-7, with TRBD1 matching over 8 bases. The CDR3 spans 13 residues. V was pared by 5 bases and J by 6 bases, with 6 bases of the junction left unmatched. CDR1 and CDR2 from the germline V gene are MNHEY and SVGEGT. The CDR3 sequence is CASSNGQGGEQYF. The CDR3 coding sequence is TGTGCCAGCAGTAACGGACAGGGTGGCGAGCAGTACTTC.

This rearrangement joins TRBV5-1 to TRBJ2-4; 7 bases match TRBD1. In germline, CDR1 is SGHRS, CDR2 YFSETQ. This CDR3 spans 15 amino acids. The V segment lost 4 bases and the J segment 6 bases; nucleotides outside the gene matches: 10. The CDR3 loop reads CASSKERGQSNIQYF. CDR3 DNA: TGCGCCAGCAGCAAAGAAAGGGGGCAGTCAAACATTCAGTACTTC. Full variable domain (remainder filled in from reference TRBV5-1 and TRBJ2-4): KAGVTQTPRYLIKTRGQQVTLSCSPISGHRSVSWYQQTPGQGLQFLFEYFSETQRNKGNFPGRFSGRQFSNSRSEMNVSTLELGDSALYLCASSKERGQSNIQYFGAGTRLSVL.

Worth noting for this clonotype: A junction boundary mismatches the germline segment, possibly from a read error. The chain employs TRBV11-2 and TRBJ1-4, with TRBD1 identical over 7 bases. The CDR3 spans 15 residues. Germline V CDR1 and CDR2: SGHAT, FQNNGV. The DNA of the CDR3 is TGTGCCAGCAGTTTAGGGGGCACTCCTGGTGAAAAACTGTTTTTT. Residues: CASSLGGTPGEKLFF.

The chain has TRBV18 and TRBJ2-7, with D uncertain. Germline CDR1 and CDR2: KGHSH and LQKENI. This CDR3 contains 14 residues. V shed 3 bases and J shed 0 bases, with 9 bases lying between them. The CDR3 nucleotides read TGTGCCAGCTCACCGAGGACGGACTCCTACGAGCAGTACTTC. Protein: CASSPRTDSYEQYF.

The chain is built from TRBV29-1 and TRBJ2-3; TRBD1 or TRBD2 may be the D gene (6 bases each). Between the trimmed V and J ends, which lost 6 bases and 3 bases, there was a span of 19 bases. CDR1 SQVTM and CDR2 ANQGSEA come from the germline V gene. This CDR3 comprises 15 residues. The CDR3 spells CSVPQGGYGTDTQYF. The DNA of the CDR3 is TGCAGCGTACCACAGGGAGGATATGGGACAGATACGCAGTATTTT.

This clonotype was picked up a small number of times. The chain links TRBV9 to TRBJ1-4, with unresolved D. The length of the CDR3 is 16 residues. CDR1 and CDR2 from the germline V gene are SGDLS and YYNGEE. V was cut by 3 bases and J by 3 bases, with 15 bases left in between. CDR3 in DNA: TGTGCCAGCAGCGCATACACCACGGGGTCTAATGAAAAACTGTTTTTT. Translated, it gives CASSAYTTGSNEKLFF.

The genes are TRBV7-8 and TRBJ1-2, with D maybe TRBD1 (5 bases). The CDR3 consists of 17 residues. Trimming shortened V by 2 bases and J by 0 bases, and 16 bases separated the two germline ends. Per the germline V gene, CDR1 is SGHVS and CDR2 is FQNEAQ. DNA of the CDR3: TGTGCCAGCAGCTTAAGTGGACACCCCGGAGCTAACTATGGCTACACCTTC. Residues: CASSLSGHPGANYGYTF.

This clonotype was observed a few times. This sequence joins TRBV24-1 and TRBJ2-3, with D unresolved. V lost 5 bases and J 2 bases, leaving 4 bases between the germline ends. This CDR3 has 12 amino acids. CDR1 and CDR2 (germline): KGHDR, SFDVKD. The CDR3 here is CATSGTTDTQYF. In DNA form, the CDR3 reads TGTGCCACCAGTGGGACCACAGATACGCAGTATTTT.

This clonotype was counted a few times. The chain's CDR3 is CASRGYLEPQETQYF. CDR3 in DNA: TGTGCCAGCAGAGGGTATTTAGAACCTCAAGAGACCCAGTACTTC. This rearrangement joins TRBV6-5 to TRBJ2-5; D is ambiguous. This CDR3 is 15 amino acids long. The germline V gene has CDR1 MNHEY and CDR2 SVGAGI. Trimming left V 6 bases short and J 2 bases short, with 16 bases between.

The J gene is TRBJ2-7, the V gene TRBV4-3; D unresolved. The CDR3 is made up of 18 amino acids. Germline assignment: CDR1 LGHNA and CDR2 YSLEER. With 1 base removed from V and 4 bases from J, the gap between germline ends came to 23 bases. As DNA, the CDR3 is TGCGCCAGCAGCCAAGTGTTCGGTAACTACCTGCACCTTTACGAGCAGTACTTC. Translation: CASSQVFGNYLHLYEQYF.

This clonotype was picked up a small number of times. V gene TRBV3-1 combines with J gene TRBJ2-5; 9 nucleotides line up with TRBD2. This CDR3 comprises 13 residues. The V and J ends lost 4 bases and 7 bases, in that order; junction bases with no gene match: 4. From germline, CDR1 is LGHDT and CDR2 YNNKEL (reference sequence). CDR3 in amino acids: CASSRAGGWTQYF. The DNA of the CDR3 is TGTGCCAGCAGCCGAGCGGGGGGCTGGACCCAGTACTTC.

This clonotype turned up a few times. The chain links TRBV12-3 or TRBV12-4 to TRBJ2-1; possibly TRBD2 for D (5 bases). V lost 5 bases and J 0 bases, leaving 17 bases between the germline ends. The CDR3 is 17 amino acids. The CDR3 region is CASSPGWLGSSYNEQFF. Written as DNA, the CDR3 is TGTGCCAGCAGTCCCGGATGGCTAGGGAGCTCCTACAATGAGCAGTTCTTC.

This clonotype was recorded a few times. V is TRBV10-3 and J is TRBJ2-7, with D perhaps TRBD1 (6 bases). The J call is in doubt because the DNA end fits TRBJ2-5 better. This CDR3 has 13 residues. Germline lookup yields CDR1 ENHRY and CDR2 SYGVKD. The CDR3 bases are TGTGCCATCAGAGGACAGACGCAAGAGACCCAGTACTTC. The encoded protein is CAIRGQTQETQYF.

This clonotype was counted between two and nine times. In DNA form, the CDR3 reads TGCAGCGTTGAAGAAAATCTAGCGGGAGGGTGGTCGGAGACCCAGTACTTC. It codes for CSVEENLAGGWSETQYF. The rearrangement links TRBV29-1 to TRBJ2-5, with 12 bases aligning to TRBD2. Germline V lookup: CDR1 SQVTM, CDR2 ANQGSEA. The CDR3 sequence is 17 residues long. Trimming at V came to 0 bases and at J to 5 bases, leaving 10 bases not matched to a gene.

The chain carries TRBV20-1 and TRBJ1-6; the match to TRBD1 covers 9 bases. The CDR3 loop spans 14 amino acids. Germline values: CDR1 DFQATT, CDR2 SNEGSKA (reference sequence). V gave up 3 bases and J gave up 7 bases; unmatched junction bases: 4. As DNA, the CDR3 is TGCAGTGCTAGCCAGACAGGGGGGAATTCACCCCTCCACTTT. Translating gives CSASQTGGNSPLHF.

The V gene is TRBV24-1, the J gene TRBJ2-1; D is undetermined. CDR1 and CDR2 from the germline V gene are KGHDR and SFDVKD. Trimming shortened V by 3 bases and J by 2 bases, and 1 base separated the two germline ends. The CDR3 loop spans 12 amino acids. DNA of the CDR3: TGTGCCACCAGTGATACCTACAATGAGCAGTTCTTC. It yields the protein CATSDTYNEQFF.

A few counts support this clonotype. The V gene is TRBV6-2 or TRBV6-3, the J gene TRBJ1-6, with 8 nucleotides matching TRBD1. CDR1 is MNHEY, CDR2 SVGEGT, per germline. The CDR3 runs 16 residues. J gave up 8 bases and V 1 base, and 7 bases lay outside the gene matches. The chain's CDR3 is CASSYFAGQGDSPLHF. CDR3 coding DNA: TGTGCCAGCAGTTACTTCGCCGGACAGGGCGATTCACCCCTCCACTTT.

This clonotype was observed a handful of times. The V call is TRBV12-3 or TRBV12-4, the J call TRBJ2-7; the D call may be TRBD1 or TRBD2 (6 bases each). There are 13 residues in the CDR3. V dropped 4 bases and J dropped 2 bases, with 9 bases sitting between them. The DNA for the CDR3 is TGTGCCAGCAGTTCAGGGGAGGCCTACGAGCAGTACTTC. Translating it yields CASSSGEAYEQYF.

In this sample, this clonotype turned up many times. The chain carries TRBV29-1 and TRBJ2-7; D is uncertain. Germline loops: CDR1 SQVTM, CDR2 ANQGSEA. Trimming left V 1 base short and J 0 bases short, with 4 bases between. The CDR3 contains 12 residues. The CDR3 is CSVEGSSYEQYF. CDR3 nucleotides: TGCAGCGTTGAAGGGAGCTCCTACGAGCAGTACTTC.

The J gene is TRBJ2-3, the V gene TRBV4-1, with D unresolved. CDR1 MGHRA and CDR2 YSYEKL come from the germline V gene. The CDR3 runs 16 residues. V was shortened by 2 bases and J by 0 bases, with 12 bases between the two germline ends. CDR3: CASSQRASLSTDTQYF. The CDR3 DNA sequence: TGCGCCAGCAGCCAAAGGGCAAGCTTGAGCACAGATACGCAGTATTTT.

The chain is built from TRBV12-3 or TRBV12-4 and TRBJ1-2; D remains unclear. Trimming left V 5 bases short and J 8 bases short, with 18 bases between. This CDR3 spans 14 amino acids. CDR3 residues: CASSLSIGTPGYTF. The CDR3, as DNA: TGTGCCAGCAGTCTTAGTATAGGCACGCCGGGCTACACCTTC.

The chain uses TRBV27 and TRBJ2-5; perhaps TRBD1 as D (6 bases). The end of the DNA aligns better with TRBJ2-7, so the J call may be wrong. Germline-derived CDR1 and CDR2 are MNHEY and SMNVEV (reference sequence). The CDR3 is made up of 14 amino acids. The CDR3 region has the DNA TGTGCCAGCAGACCTCGGACAGTCTCCTACGAGCAGTACTTC. It yields the protein CASRPRTVSYEQYF.

This clonotype appeared a few times. The genes are TRBV28 and TRBJ2-5, with D perhaps assigned TRBD1 or TRBD2 (6 bases each). The CDR3 has 15 amino acids. Germline V gives CDR1 MDHEN, CDR2 SYDVKM. V lost 6 bases, J lost 1 base, and 15 bases lay in between. The CDR3 sequence is CASSKAPGAQETQYF. The CDR3 DNA reads TGTGCCAGCAGCAAGGCCCCGGGGGCCCAAGAGACCCAGTACTTC. The full variable domain, completed using reference TRBV28 and TRBJ2-5, is DVKVTQSSRYLVKRTGEKVFLECVQDMDHENMFWYRQDPGLGLRLIYFSYDVKMKEKGDIPEGYSVSREKKERFSLILESASTNQTSMYLCASSKAPGAQETQYFGPGTRLLVL.

This clonotype was counted a few times. The chain joins TRBV12-3 or TRBV12-4 to TRBJ2-5; TRBD1 might be the D (5 bases). The last part of the DNA fits TRBJ2-7 better; the J call may be wrong. The CDR3 has 13 residues. The CDR3 is CASTLGLSYEQYF. The CDR3 nucleotides read TGTGCCAGCACCTTGGGGCTATCCTACGAGCAGTACTTC.